The TCR beta chain under discussion was sequenced for a study of blood T cell repertoires in COVID-19. Study background: Material from acute and convalescent COVID-19 was sourced from the United States, Italy and Spain. The cDNA or gDNA used as material had been derived from T cells, B-cell-depleted T cells, or PBMCs.

Which cohort a participant joined came from the clinical history participants gave. Using immunoSEQ multiplex PCR, the repertoire was profiled, and TCRdb retains in-frame clones only, with some absent. The sample consists of 310,000 or so clones, around 88% of them appearing once. This CDR3 contains 15 residues. Germline V gene data show CDR1 as SEHNR and CDR2 as FQNEAQ (reference sequence). Trimming cost V 4 bases and J 8 bases; bases outside gene matches: 11. This chain joins TRBV7-9 and TRBJ1-2; 9 nucleotides match TRBD1. The sample was PBMCs or T cells enriched from blood (not recorded which). The clonotype was recovered from a woman in her thirties or forties who had recovered from COVID-19. The CDR3 DNA reads as TGTGCCAGCAGCTCCGGACAGGGGAGGTCTGGCGGCTACACCTTC. This gives the protein CASSSGQGRSGGYTF.